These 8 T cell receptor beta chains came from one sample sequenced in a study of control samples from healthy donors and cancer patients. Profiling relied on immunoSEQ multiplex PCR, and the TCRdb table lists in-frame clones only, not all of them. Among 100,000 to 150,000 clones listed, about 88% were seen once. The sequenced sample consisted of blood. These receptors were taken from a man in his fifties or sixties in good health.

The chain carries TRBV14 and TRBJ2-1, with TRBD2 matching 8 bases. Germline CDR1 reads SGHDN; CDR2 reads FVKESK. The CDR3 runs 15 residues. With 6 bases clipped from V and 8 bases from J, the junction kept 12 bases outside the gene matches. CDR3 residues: CASSTGTSPVDEQFF. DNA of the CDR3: TGTGCCAGCAGTACCGGGACTAGTCCAGTCGATGAGCAGTTCTTC.

DNA for the CDR3: TGTGCCAGCAGCGGACTAGCGGGGGGAACCGGGGAGCTGTTTTTT. Its protein product is CASSGLAGGTGELFF. This chain joins TRBV5-4 and TRBJ2-2, with 14 bases that match TRBD2. The CDR3 totals 15 residues. The V gene end was trimmed by 4 bases and the J gene end by 5 bases; junction bases not matched to a gene: 1. Germline loops: CDR1 SGHNT, CDR2 YYREEE (reference sequence). Looking up the rest from reference TRBV5-4 and TRBJ2-2 gives the full variable domain: ETGVTQSPTHLIKTRGQQVTLRCSSQSGHNTVSWYQQALGQGPQFIFQYYREEENGRGNFPPRFSGLQFPNYSSELNVNALELDDSALYLCASSGLAGGTGELFFGEGSRLTVL.

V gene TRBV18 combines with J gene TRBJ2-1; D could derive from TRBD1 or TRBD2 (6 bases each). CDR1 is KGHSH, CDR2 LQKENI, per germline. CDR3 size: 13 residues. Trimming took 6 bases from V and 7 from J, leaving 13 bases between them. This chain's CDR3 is CASSLGGWNEQFF. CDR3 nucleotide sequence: TGTGCCAGCTCCCTCGGGGGCTGGAATGAGCAGTTCTTC. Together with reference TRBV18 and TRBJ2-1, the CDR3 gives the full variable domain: NAGVMQNPRHLVRRRGQEARLRCSPMKGHSHVYWYRQLPEEGLKFMVYLQKENIIDESGMPKERFSAEFPKEGPSILRIQQVVRGDSAAYFCASSLGGWNEQFFGPGTRLTVL.

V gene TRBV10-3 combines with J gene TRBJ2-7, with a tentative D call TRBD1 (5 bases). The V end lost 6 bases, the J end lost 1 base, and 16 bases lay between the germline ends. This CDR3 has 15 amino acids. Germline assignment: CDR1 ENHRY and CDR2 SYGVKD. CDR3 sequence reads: CAIRYRSNVSYEQYF. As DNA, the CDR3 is TGTGCCATCAGATACAGGTCCAACGTTTCCTACGAGCAGTACTTC.

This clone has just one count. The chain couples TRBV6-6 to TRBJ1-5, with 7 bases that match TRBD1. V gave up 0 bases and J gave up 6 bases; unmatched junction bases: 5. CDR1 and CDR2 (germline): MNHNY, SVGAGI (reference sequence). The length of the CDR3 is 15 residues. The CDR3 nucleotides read TGTGCCAGCAGTTACTCGGAGGGGGCCGGTCAGCCCCAGCATTTT. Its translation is CASSYSEGAGQPQHF.

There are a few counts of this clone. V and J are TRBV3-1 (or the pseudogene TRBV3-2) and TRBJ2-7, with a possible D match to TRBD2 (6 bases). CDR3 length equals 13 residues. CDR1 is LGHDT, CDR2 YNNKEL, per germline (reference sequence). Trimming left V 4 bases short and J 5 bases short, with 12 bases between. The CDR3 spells CASSPGSGHEQYF. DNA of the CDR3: TGTGCCAGCAGCCCCGGGAGCGGCCACGAGCAGTACTTC.

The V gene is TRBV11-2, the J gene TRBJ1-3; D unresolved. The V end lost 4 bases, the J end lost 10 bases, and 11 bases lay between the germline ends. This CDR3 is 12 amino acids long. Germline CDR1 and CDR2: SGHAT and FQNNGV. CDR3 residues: CASSSAGLTIYF. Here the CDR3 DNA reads TGTGCCAGCAGCTCAGCGGGTCTTACCATATATTTT.

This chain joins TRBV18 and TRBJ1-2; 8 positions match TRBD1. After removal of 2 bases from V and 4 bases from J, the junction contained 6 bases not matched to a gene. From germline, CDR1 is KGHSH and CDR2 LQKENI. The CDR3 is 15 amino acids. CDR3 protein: CASSPGRGLSYGYTF. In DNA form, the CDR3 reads TGTGCCAGCTCACCAGGCAGGGGGCTCTCCTATGGCTACACCTTC.